This T cell receptor beta chain was identified during a study of CXCR3-negative and CXCR3-positive naive CD8 T cells. Study-wide findings and caveats: Naive cells positive for CXCR3 carried more hydrophobic TRB CDR3s than CXCR3-negative ones. Researchers reported similar TRBV-TRBJ usage in naive CXCR3-negative and CXCR3-positive cells, though memory differed. It was found that naive subsets had comparable surface CD5, and TCR strength was inferred from TRB CDR3 properties.

Triplicate sorting captured some 290,000 cells each from every CD8+ T cell subset. Naive CD8+ T cells showed a CD45RO-CCR7+CD27+CD95- phenotype. Via 5' RACE with UMI labels, TRB cDNA libraries were prepared. TCRdb re-called the 5' RACE reads; one entry per CDR3 protein, DNA not given. The sample table includes over 100,000 distinct CDR3 sequences. Germline CDR1 reads LGHDT; CDR2 reads YNNKEL (reference sequence). The CDR3 runs to 15 residues. In the case of this clonotype: The target antigen is unknown.

V is TRBV3-1 and J is TRBJ2-1; TCRdb lists TRBD1, though no DNA is available to test this call. The TCR was taken from a human donor in good health. Some clones in this sample may be carry-over from other donors' samples. The specimen was naive CXCR3+ CD8+ T cells from blood. Regarding subset: CD45RO-CCR7+CD27+CD95- naive CD8+ T cells expressing CXCR3 (TNR3+). This chain's CDR3 is CASRDTGQPYNEQFF.